Here is one T cell receptor (beta chain) with its context. Its target is not known. The sample belongs to a study of CXCR3-negative and CXCR3-positive naive CD8 T cells. Findings and caveats of the study: In both naive subsets diversity was comparably high, whereas memory CD8+ cells showed much lower diversity.

Libraries were UMI-labeled 5' RACE TRB cDNA. One entry per CDR3 protein, without DNA, is what TCRdb gives after re-calling the 5' RACE reads. With 65,000 to 95,000 distinct CDR3 sequences in the sample, the ten largest clones hold about 1.6%. Material: naive CXCR3- CD8+ T cells from blood. Sample subset: CD45RO-CCR7+CD27+CD95- naive CD8+ T cells lacking CXCR3 (TNR3-). This TCR derives from a human donor in good health. Some clones in this sample may be carry-over from other donors' samples.

The CDR3 sequence is CASSQWGDAARPSTDTQYF. The gene calls are TRBV23-1 and TRBJ2-3; TCRdb calls TRBD2, which cannot be checked without DNA. TRBV23-1 is labeled an ORF, and its function is uncertain. The CDR3 consists of 19 residues.